The sequence of this T cell receptor (beta chain) was determined in a study of blood T cell repertoires in COVID-19. Study background: Researchers got acute and convalescent COVID-19 samples from the United States, Italy and Spain. From T cells, B-cell-depleted T cells, or PBMCs came the material, which was cDNA or gDNA.

Per germline, CDR1 SGHRS and CDR2 YFSETQ. V was clipped by 7 bases and J by 4 bases; unmatched bases: 14. The length of the CDR3 is 15 residues. In the study's own analysis: Reference gene primer amplification gave estimated nucleated cell counts. The assay was immunoSEQ multiplex PCR, and TCRdb's table has in-frame clones only and misses some. V, J and clone size were drawn from that table, and D and trimming were deduced from the DNA. The profile shows about 190,000 clones, approximately 90% of them singletons. This chain links TRBV5-1 with TRBJ2-7; the match to TRBD1 covers 7 bases. The source is a woman in her late teens or twenties who had recovered from COVID-19. The sequencing sample was made of peripheral blood. CDR3: CASRKTWDSSYEQYF. The DNA for the CDR3 is TGCGCCAGCCGGAAGACTTGGGACAGCTCGTACGAGCAGTACTTC.